This T cell receptor beta chain emerged from a study of cytomegalovirus exposure and HLA in healthy donors. TCRdb's table, derived via immunoSEQ multiplex PCR, lists solely in-frame clones and lacks some. The sample carries some 76,000 clones, 94% recorded once. This CDR3 has 13 residues. Trimming pared 2 bases from V and 4 bases from J, leaving 8 bases between. Germline V gene data show CDR1 as LGHNA and CDR2 as YSLEER. Source material: PBMCs. The source is a woman aged 18-29 years in good health and CMV-seropositive. V gene TRBV4-3 combines with J gene TRBJ2-5; D is possibly TRBD1 (6 bases). The CDR3 reads CASSQQGRETQYF. CDR3 coding DNA: TGCGCCAGCAGCCAACAGGGGAGAGAGACCCAGTACTTC.